This TCR beta chain was captured by sequencing in a study of cytomegalovirus exposure and HLA in healthy donors (dated by TCRdb to 2015 to 2018). General notes on the study: According to an earlier analysis of a few hundred of the donors, some 180 million T cells yielded 90 million to 130 million unique TCR beta sequences and around 280 Gb of sequence data. Roughly 310 gigabases of sequencing data and approximately 85 million unique TCR sequences were included in an early release covering about 700 HLA-typed donors. The genetic ancestry cluster associated with self-reported Caucasian donors included 81% of the 398 genotyped donors. The aim of the study was to test whether cataloging public T cell receptors could identify signatures of past pathogen exposure. The study profiled the T cell repertoires of hundreds of subjects by immunosequencing and related them to cytomegalovirus serostatus. In addition to the first cohort of 666 subjects, a separate validation cohort of about 120 different subjects was used. High-throughput TCR immunosequencing, statistical association of individual TCRs with disease status, and machine learning were combined to predict cytomegalovirus infection status. To study patterns of TCR occurrence, a later analysis re-analyzed previously published TCR beta repertoires from 550 to 800 donors and added high-resolution HLA genotyping. Rather than drawing on any new phenotypic data, the later analysis identified candidate immune exposures from TCR beta sequences and the way those sequences occurred across donors. An earlier analysis of 587 of the donors applied high-throughput TCR beta sequencing to assess whether each TCR beta V gene segment acted as functional or pseudogenic. Donor age, sex, ethnicity and CMV serostatus were collected together with the repertoire data. A later genetic analysis took genome-wide SNP genotypes for 398 of the 666 donors and used that subset as a discovery cohort. All discovery cohort repertoires had been generated on a single sequencing platform. Both class I and class II loci were covered by HLA typing, at four-digit resolution. Typing coverage differed by locus: A, B, C, DRB1 and DQB1 were typed in roughly 620-630 donors, DQA1 in about 500, DPA1 in some 610, and DPB1 in approximately 450. Because of strong linkage in the cohort, five DR-DQ haplotypes were treated as single units for association and clustering. On average, roughly 240,000 unique TCR beta nucleotide sequences were sequenced per donor among fewer than 500 genotyped donors of the cohort, with roughly 18% of those sequences being non-productive.

V lost 5 bases and J lost 8 bases; the stretch between them is 15 bases long. CDR3 length: 14 amino acids, cysteine to phenylalanine. Solely the CDR3 DNA is kept, with 42 bases framed from the first base. Looking up the germline V gene yields CDR1 MNHEY and CDR2 SVGAGI. In total, over 600 healthy bone marrow donors made up the cohort. Cohort members were all nominally healthy when sampled, although unrecorded immune exposures were likely present. The donor tested CMV seronegative, placing the donor among the approximately 360 seronegative members of the cohort. Every donor gave a peripheral blood sample, and the peripheral blood mononuclear cells from that sample were used for TCR beta sequencing. Genomic DNA extraction from the blood cell samples was performed with the Qiagen DNeasy Blood Extraction Kit. The method behind the library was the immunoSEQ multiplex PCR assay. The multiplex PCR relied on a mix of 60 forward primers for TCR Vbeta segments and 13 reverse primers for TCR Jbeta segments. Amplification of the CDR3 region of rearranged TCR beta genes was performed with a multiplex PCR assay on genomic DNA. On the Illumina HiSeq System, the amplified TCR beta libraries were sequenced as 87-base-pair reads. Turning to the authors' computational methods: A later analysis counted 65 million to 90 million unique TCR beta chains across the 666 repertoires, and approximately 11 million of these chains were shared by at least two donors. A nearest-neighbor algorithm error-corrected the raw reads and collapsed the reads into unique sequences, merging closely related sequences to remove PCR and sequencing errors. V, D and J gene segments were assigned by aligning CDR3 sequences to IMGT reference sequences. Each retained sequence needed at least a six-nucleotide match to both a V gene segment and a J gene segment. Rearrangements were called productive when the CDR3 lacked stop codons and stayed in frame with V and J; all others were non-productive. CDR3 was defined by IMGT convention, running from the second conserved V-encoded cysteine to the conserved J-encoded phenylalanine. In an earlier analysis of more than 550 of the donors, sequences lacking an unambiguous match to a single V gene segment were excluded. An earlier analysis of several hundred of the donors called V segments functional above 56.7% productive rearrangements and segregating when the between-donor standard deviation exceeded 5%. A statistical classification framework was built for diagnosing cytomegalovirus status from the catalog of TCR beta chain sequences. V and J gene assignment, in a later analysis, came from comparing TCR nucleotide sequences with IMGT/GENE-DB human TR gene sequences. Using the TCRdist pipeline, a later analysis assigned CDR3 sequences along with most-parsimonious VDJ recombination scenarios. In a later analysis, each TCR beta chain was defined by its CDR3 amino acid sequence together with its V-gene family, and reads without a unique V-gene family were excluded. To address suspected cross-contamination and a sequencing artifact, a later analysis removed over 500 highly shared, low-generation-probability nucleotide sequences. In a later analysis, a clonal expansion index was calculated for each public chain from normalized within-repertoire ranks of inferred template counts. A later analysis computed generation probabilities with a VDJ recombination model fitted to out-of-frame rearrangements, and checked the results against IGoR. A later analysis scored TCR-TCR, TCR-HLA and TCR-CMV co-occurrence with hypergeometric tests, applying a repertoire-size bias correction to TCR pairs. To estimate false discovery rates, a later analysis permuted the HLA or CMV assignments 20 times. In a later analysis, co-occurring TCRs were grouped with DBSCAN, and TCRdist sequence similarity was added when clustering was performed within HLA-allele-positive subsets. For co-occurrence clustering, repertoires with fewer than 30,000 or more than 120,000 public chains were excluded, along with about five repertoires with anomalous nucleotide sharing. TCRdb re-hosts the immuneACCESS table, in-frame sequences only. Its copies lack some clones; in the studies checked, an unresolved V gene accounts for under half of them, and the cause for the rest is not known. The V and J calls and clone size come from that table; D and trimming were worked out from the DNA. The sample has about 140,000 clones on record, more than 75% of them singletons. Jointly, the top ten make up around 3.1% of the sample.

Comments on this clone: Its specific antigen is unknown. No quality values exist for individual bases; no much larger clone is one base distant.

Overall study results and their limits: The cohort was sequenced for TCR beta chains only, and without alpha or paired-chain data the features that could be detected were limited. The only immune exposure information available for the cohort was CMV serostatus. In a later analysis, around 17,000 TCR beta sequences were associated with specific HLA alleles at a false discovery rate of 0.05. According to a later genetic analysis, donors in an Asian-associated ancestry cluster had fewer N-insertions in productive TCRs than the approximately 630-donor mean. Linkage disequilibrium might explain the correlated functional status among segregating V segments, but an unknown experimental factor could not be excluded. A cluster of highly shared sequence variants was judged likely to be a technical artifact of the sequencing pipeline. In both the original and validation cohorts, the classifier was reported to diagnose cytomegalovirus status with high specificity and sensitivity. In a later analysis, HLA-associated TCR beta chains were found to be more clonally expanded and to have lower generation probabilities than equally common non-associated chains. Approximately 18 rarely observed V segments, including chromosome 9 orphons, were excluded from the earlier analysis of approximately 500 of the donors because counts were too low. According to the authors, the approach could potentially be generalized to other disease states and immunological phenotypes. A few of the identified cytomegalovirus-associated TCR beta chains were confirmed in vitro to be specific for cytomegalovirus antigens. In an earlier analysis of 587 of the donors, most TCR beta V segments appeared in productive rearrangements about 87% or about 30% of the time, broadly matching IMGT annotations. According to a later analysis, most CMV-associated TCR beta chains appeared to be HLA-restricted, and the HLA associations seemed to be driven largely by CMV exposure. A further reported finding was that TCR beta sequences accurately predicted the HLA-A and HLA-B alleles for most subjects in the first cohort. While some public TCRs were present in many individuals, most TCR sequences turned up only very rarely across donors. The study listed around 160 TCR beta chains as associated with cytomegalovirus. In a later analysis, TCR association rates were found to vary across HLA loci, with the most associated TCRs seen for DRB1 alleles and the fewest for HLA-C alleles. Because some donors lacked HLA typing at each locus, the association tests relied only on the typed subset. Some IMGT-functional V segments, including TRBV6-2 and TRBV6-3, could not be told apart with the 87-base-pair reads, so those segments were excluded. When HLA alleles, especially DR and DQ, strongly co-occurred, attributing TCR associations to individual alleles was difficult. Roughly uniform sequencing depth across donors was assumed in presence/absence analyses, although this assumption may not hold. In a later genetic analysis, a missense DCLRE1C variant was associated with V-gene and J-gene trimming of TCR beta chains, and the association was replicated in an independent cohort. In a later analysis, several top co-occurrence clusters were reported to appear linked to parvovirus B19, influenza, CMV and Epstein-Barr virus.

The receptor chain draws on TRBV6-5 and TRBJ1-4; D gene: possibly TRBD1, on 5 matching bases. The sample comprised PBMCs. The receptor's source is a female donor in good health and CMV-seronegative. Read as DNA, the sequence is TGTGCCAGCAGTCGACAGACCCCCCGGGAAAAACTGTTTTTT. This encodes CASSRQTPREKLFF.